This passage covers 16 T cell receptor beta chains from one sample sequenced in a study of blood T cell repertoires in COVID-19. The repertoire was sequenced with immunoSEQ multiplex PCR; TCRdb's copy has only in-frame clones and lacks some. The table records around 210,000 clones, approximately 85% of them present only once. The sequenced material came from peripheral blood. The receptor set was obtained from a man in his forties or fifties with COVID-19, enrolled during active disease.

About this clone itself: Distinct nucleotide sequences in the sample also encode this CDR3. The chain employs TRBV27 and TRBJ1-1, with no clear D. The V and J ends lost 3 bases and 1 base respectively, with 6 bases between them. CDR3 size: 13 residues. From germline, CDR1 is MNHEY and CDR2 SMNVEV (reference sequence). CDR3 DNA: TGTGCCAGCAGTTTGTCGAGGAACACTGAAGCTTTCTTT. It translates to CASSLSRNTEAFF.

V and J are TRBV30 and TRBJ1-2, with TRBD1 as a possible D gene (5 bases). Germline V gene sequence: CDR1 GTSNPN, CDR2 SVGIG (reference sequence). Trimming took 1 base from V and 3 from J, leaving 9 bases between them. CDR3 length equals 13 residues. The CDR3 is CAWSARQHYGYTF. As DNA, the CDR3 is TGTGCCTGGAGTGCCAGACAGCACTATGGCTACACCTTC.

This chain links TRBV5-1 with TRBJ2-3; 10 bases map to TRBD2. The V and J ends lost 6 bases and 2 bases, in that order; junction bases with no gene match: 6. This CDR3 contains 15 residues. Germline values: CDR1 SGHRS, CDR2 YFSETQ. The CDR3, as DNA: TGCGCCAGCACCCCAGCGGGGGGGATCACAGATACGCAGTATTTT. This translates into CASTPAGGITDTQYF. The full variable domain, with the rest looked up from reference TRBV5-1 and TRBJ2-3, is KAGVTQTPRYLIKTRGQQVTLSCSPISGHRSVSWYQQTPGQGLQFLFEYFSETQRNKGNFPGRFSGRQFSNSRSEMNVSTLELGDSALYLCASTPAGGITDTQYFGPGTRLTVL.

This clone appeared a single time. This chain joins TRBV7-8 and TRBJ2-2; D might be TRBD2 (7 bases). From germline, CDR1 is SGHVS and CDR2 FQNEAQ. The CDR3 runs to 16 residues. V was shortened by 1 base and J by 7 bases, with 16 bases between the two germline ends. CDR3 coding DNA: TGTGCCAGCAGCTTAGGTTTGCGGGGGCATAGCGGGGAGCTGTTTTTT. It codes for CASSLGLRGHSGELFF.

The chain couples TRBV3-1 (or the pseudogene TRBV3-2) to TRBJ2-1; the match to TRBD2 covers 15 bases. Germline V CDR1 and CDR2: LGHDT, YNNKEL (reference sequence). CDR3 size: 16 residues. V lost 2 bases, J lost 8 bases, and 4 bases stayed unmatched. CDR3 DNA: TGTGCCAGCAGCCAACGGACTAGCGGGGGGGTCTATGAGCAGTTCTTC. Translating gives CASSQRTSGGVYEQFF.

This clone was observed a single time. This rearrangement joins TRBV10-2 to TRBJ2-1; 14 nucleotides agree with TRBD2. Trimming cost V 7 bases and J 5 bases; bases outside gene matches: 4. The germline gives CDR1 WSHSY, CDR2 SAAADI. This CDR3 spans 15 amino acids. The DNA of the CDR3 is TGCGCCAGCACCAGGACTAGCGGGGGGCACAATGAGCAGTTCTTC. Translated, it gives CASTRTSGGHNEQFF.

The chain recombines TRBV3-1 (or the pseudogene TRBV3-2) with TRBJ1-3; D may be TRBD1 (6 bases). Per germline, CDR1 LGHDT and CDR2 YNNKEL (reference sequence). The V end lost 4 bases, the J end lost 4 bases, and 17 bases lay between the germline ends. The CDR3 length is 16 residues. This CDR3 reads CASSPTRGRKGNTIYF. The CDR3 bases are TGTGCCAGCAGCCCGACCAGGGGACGGAAAGGAAACACCATATATTTT.

A single count supports this clone. This rearrangement joins TRBV19 to TRBJ1-2; TRBD1 aligns across 8 bases. The V and J ends lost 5 bases and 7 bases, in that order; junction bases with no gene match: 3. CDR3 length: 12 amino acids. Per germline, CDR1 LNHDA and CDR2 SQIVND (reference sequence). In nucleotides, the CDR3 is TGTGCCAGTAGTCGGCAGGGGGCTGGCTACACCTTC. It yields the protein CASSRQGAGYTF.

CDR3 coding DNA: TGTGCCAGCAGGAGGGACAGGGCGAACACTGAAGCTTTCTTT. It specifies CASRRDRANTEAFF. V and J are TRBV6-4 and TRBJ1-1, with 9 bases aligning to TRBD1. The V segment lost 6 bases and the J segment 1 base; nucleotides outside the gene matches: 3. Germline CDR1 is MRHNA and CDR2 is SNTAGT. This CDR3 contains 14 residues.

This clone was found once. The rearrangement joins TRBV12-3 or TRBV12-4 to TRBJ2-2, with a weak D call TRBD1 (6 bases). CDR3 length: 12 residues. V lost 3 bases and J lost 11, with 10 bases in between. CDR3 DNA sequence: TGTGCCAGCAGTTTTCTAGGGGGAGAGCTGTTTTTT. Translating it yields CASSFLGGELFF.

This clone showed up just a few times. This sequence joins TRBV5-4 and TRBJ1-2; 7 bases are a match to TRBD1. The CDR3 is 15 amino acids. From germline, CDR1 is SGHNT and CDR2 YYREEE (reference sequence). After removal of 3 bases from V and 4 bases from J, the junction contained 9 bases not matched to a gene. The CDR3 DNA reads TGTGCCAGCAGCTCCCCGGGACAGTTGCGCTATGGCTACACCTTC. Its protein is CASSSPGQLRYGYTF. The variable domain in full, with the rest retrieved from reference TRBV5-4 and TRBJ1-2, is ETGVTQSPTHLIKTRGQQVTLRCSSQSGHNTVSWYQQALGQGPQFIFQYYREEENGRGNFPPRFSGLQFPNYSSELNVNALELDDSALYLCASSSPGQLRYGYTFGSGTRLTVV.

The chain joins TRBV6-5 to TRBJ1-6, with D possibly matching TRBD1 (6 bases). The CDR3 has 15 amino acids. Germline V gene sequence: CDR1 MNHEY, CDR2 SVGAGI. The V end was cut by 5 bases, the J end by 7 bases, with 15 bases between. The DNA of the CDR3 is TGTGCCAGCAGTCCTACTTCAGGGGTGAATTCACCCCTCCACTTT. Its protein is CASSPTSGVNSPLHF.

V gene TRBV5-1 combines with J gene TRBJ2-5; possible D gene TRBD2, 9 bases. Trimming stripped 5 bases from V and 5 bases from J, with 28 bases between. The CDR3 contains 18 residues. In germline, CDR1 is SGHRS, CDR2 YFSETQ. The CDR3 DNA is TGCGCCAGCAGAATGGGTCAGGGGGCGGAGCGGGGGGCGGAGACCCAGTACTTC. Protein sequence: CASRMGQGAERGAETQYF.

DNA for the CDR3: TGTGCCAGCAGCGTAGACAGGGGTTCTTCACCCCTCCACTTT. Its protein product is CASSVDRGSSPLHF. The rearrangement uses TRBV9 and TRBJ1-6; 7 bases are shared with TRBD1. Germline CDR1 reads SGDLS; CDR2 reads YYNGEE. This CDR3 is built from 14 residues. Trimming cost V 0 bases and J 9 bases; bases outside gene matches: 3.

The sample holds one count of this clone. The chain employs TRBV23-1 and TRBJ1-1, with D possibly matching TRBD1 (5 bases). TRBV23-1 is identified as an open reading frame with a role that is uncertain. There are 17 residues in the CDR3. V shed 2 bases and J shed 4 bases, with 20 bases lying between them. CDR3 coding DNA: TGCGCCAGCAGTCAACGGCCGGGGGAAGGGGTAATCACTGAAGCTTTCTTT. As protein: CASSQRPGEGVITEAFF.

This rearrangement joins TRBV30 to TRBJ1-4; D is unclear. Germline V lookup: CDR1 GTSNPN, CDR2 SVGIG (reference sequence). CDR3 size: 13 residues. Trimming shortened V by 2 bases and J by 7 bases, and 11 bases separated the two germline ends. In nucleotides, the CDR3 is TGTGCCTGGAGTTCACTTCGGGGTGAAAAACTGTTTTTT. Residues: CAWSSLRGEKLFF.